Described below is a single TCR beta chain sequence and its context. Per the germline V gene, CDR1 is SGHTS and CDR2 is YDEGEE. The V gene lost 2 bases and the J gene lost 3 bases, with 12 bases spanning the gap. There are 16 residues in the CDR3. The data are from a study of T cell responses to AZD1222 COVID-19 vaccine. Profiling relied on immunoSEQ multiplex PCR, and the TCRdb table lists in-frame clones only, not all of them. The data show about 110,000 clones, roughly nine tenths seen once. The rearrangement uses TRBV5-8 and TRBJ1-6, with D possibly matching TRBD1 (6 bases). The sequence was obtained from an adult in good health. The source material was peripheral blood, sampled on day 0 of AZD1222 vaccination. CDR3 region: CASSFLQGYYNSPLHF. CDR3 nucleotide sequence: TGTGCCAGCAGCTTTTTACAGGGTTACTATAATTCACCCCTCCACTTT. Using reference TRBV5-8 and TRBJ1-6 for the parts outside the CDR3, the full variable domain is EAGVTQSPTHLIKTRGQQATLRCSPISGHTSVYWYQQALGLGLQFLLWYDEGEERNRGNFPPRFSGRQFPNYSSELNVNALELEDSALYLCASSFLQGYYNSPLHFGNGTRLTVT.